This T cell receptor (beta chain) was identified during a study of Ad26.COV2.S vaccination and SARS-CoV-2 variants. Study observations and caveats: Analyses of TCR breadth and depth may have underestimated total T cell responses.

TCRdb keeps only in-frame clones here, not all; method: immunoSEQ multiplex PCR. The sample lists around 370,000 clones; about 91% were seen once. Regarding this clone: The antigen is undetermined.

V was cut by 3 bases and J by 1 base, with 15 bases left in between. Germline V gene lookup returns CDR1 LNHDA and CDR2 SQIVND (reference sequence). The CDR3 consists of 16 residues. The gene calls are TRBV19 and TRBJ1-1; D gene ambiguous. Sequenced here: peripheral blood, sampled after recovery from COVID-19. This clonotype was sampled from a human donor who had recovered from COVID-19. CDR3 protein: CASSIPPFDGNTEAFF. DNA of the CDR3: TGTGCCAGTAGTATCCCCCCCTTCGATGGGAACACTGAAGCTTTCTTT.